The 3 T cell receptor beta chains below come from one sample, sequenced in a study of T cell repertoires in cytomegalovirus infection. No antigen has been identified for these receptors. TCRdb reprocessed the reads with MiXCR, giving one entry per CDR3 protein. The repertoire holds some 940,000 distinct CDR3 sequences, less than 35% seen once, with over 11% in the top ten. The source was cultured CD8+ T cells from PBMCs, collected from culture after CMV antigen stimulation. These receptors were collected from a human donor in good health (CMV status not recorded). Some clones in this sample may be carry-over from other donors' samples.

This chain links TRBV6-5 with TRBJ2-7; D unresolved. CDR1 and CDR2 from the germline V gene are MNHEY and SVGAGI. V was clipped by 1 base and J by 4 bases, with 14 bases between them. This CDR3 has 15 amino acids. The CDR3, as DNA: TGTGCCAGCAGTTACTTCGGCCCTCTGAAGTACGAGCAGTACTTC. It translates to CASSYFGPLKYEQYF.

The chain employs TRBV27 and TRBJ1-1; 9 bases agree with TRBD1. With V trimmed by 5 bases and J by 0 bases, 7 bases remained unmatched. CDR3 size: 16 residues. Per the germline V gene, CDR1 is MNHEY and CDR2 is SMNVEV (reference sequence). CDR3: CASSPRDRAMNTEAFF. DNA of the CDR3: TGTGCCAGCAGTCCCCGGGACAGGGCTATGAACACTGAAGCTTTCTTT.

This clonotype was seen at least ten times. The CDR3 nucleotides read TGTGCCAGCAGCTTAGGTAACAGAGGGGAGATGACTGAAGCTTTCTTT. Protein sequence: CASSLGNRGEMTEAFF. This chain connects TRBV7-9 to TRBJ1-1; possible D gene TRBD1, 5 bases. The length of the CDR3 is 16 residues. Germline V gene lookup returns CDR1 SEHNR and CDR2 FQNEAQ (reference sequence). Trimming stripped 1 base from V and 5 bases from J, with 17 bases between.